Presented here are 2 T cell receptor beta chains from one specimen sequenced in a study of cytotoxic CD8 clonotypes in ibrutinib-treated CLL (dated by TCRdb to the early 2020s). Library method: the immunoSEQ multiplex PCR assay. Not all clones reach the TCRdb copy of this immuneACCESS table, which keeps in-frame sequences only. Checked studies attribute under half of the gap to unresolved V genes and leave the rest unexplained. This sample lists some 100,000 clones; roughly 57% were detected once. About 39% of the sample rests with the top ten. What the time point label conveys for this sample: approximately 25 months on ibrutinib. The sequences come from PBMCs, collected after 24 months of ibrutinib treatment. These receptors all stem from a human donor with chronic lymphocytic leukemia.

This chain connects TRBV11-3 to TRBJ1-4, with TRBD1 identical over 8 bases. The CDR3 has 13 residues. Losses at the gene ends were 7 bases for V and 7 bases for J; bases not matched to a gene: 5. CDR1 is SGHNT, CDR2 YENEEA, per germline. The CDR3 sequence is CASTQGAGEKLFF. CDR3 bases: TGTGCCAGCACTCAGGGGGCTGGTGAAAAACTGTTTTTT.

The chain has TRBV4-2 and TRBJ2-5; D is unclear. Germline CDR1 LGHNA, CDR2 YNFKEQ. The CDR3 runs 15 residues. V gave up 0 bases and J gave up 4 bases, with 12 bases separating them. CDR3 residues: CASSQDSQPRETQYF. The CDR3, as DNA: TGTGCCAGCAGCCAAGATTCACAGCCTAGAGAGACCCAGTACTTC.